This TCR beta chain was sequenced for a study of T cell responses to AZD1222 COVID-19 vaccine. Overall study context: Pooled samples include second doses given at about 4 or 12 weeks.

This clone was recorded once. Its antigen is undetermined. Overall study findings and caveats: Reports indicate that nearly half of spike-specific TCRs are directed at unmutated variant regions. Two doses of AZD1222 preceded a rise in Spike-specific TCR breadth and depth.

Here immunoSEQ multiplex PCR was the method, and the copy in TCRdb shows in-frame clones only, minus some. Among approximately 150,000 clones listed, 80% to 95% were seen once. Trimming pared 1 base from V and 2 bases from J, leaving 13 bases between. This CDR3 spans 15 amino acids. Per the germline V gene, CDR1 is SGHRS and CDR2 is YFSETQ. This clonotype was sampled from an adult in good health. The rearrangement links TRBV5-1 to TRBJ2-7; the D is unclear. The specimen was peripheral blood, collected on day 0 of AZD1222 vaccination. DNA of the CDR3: TGCGCCAGCAGCTTGACTTACCAGCGAGCCTACGAGCAGTACTTC. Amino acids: CASSLTYQRAYEQYF.